The 8 T cell receptor beta chains reported below all come from one sample, sequenced in a study of T cell responses to AZD1222 COVID-19 vaccine. TCRdb keeps only in-frame clones here, not all; method: immunoSEQ multiplex PCR. The repertoire includes some 63,000 clones, roughly nine tenths of them detected once, and approximately 6.1% sits in the top ten. The sequences come from peripheral blood, collected 28 days after the second AZD1222 dose. These receptors all stem from an adult who received the AZD1222 COVID-19 vaccine.

This clone was observed a single time. The chain joins TRBV30 to TRBJ1-2; maybe TRBD1 (6 bases). Germline assignment: CDR1 GTSNPN and CDR2 SVGIG (reference sequence). The CDR3 is 12 residues long. V was cut by 4 bases and J by 7 bases, with 13 bases left in between. The CDR3 loop reads CAWILGGFGYTF. The CDR3 DNA follows: TGTGCCTGGATTCTAGGGGGGTTTGGCTACACCTTC.

The V call is TRBV6-4, the J call TRBJ2-3, with a possible D match to TRBD1 (6 bases). Trimming took 8 bases from V and 2 from J, leaving 14 bases between them. Germline lookup yields CDR1 MRHNA and CDR2 SNTAGT. CDR3 length: 14 amino acids. CDR3 amino acids: CASARGQNTDTQYF. In nucleotides, the CDR3 is TGTGCCAGCGCCCGGGGACAAAACACAGATACGCAGTATTTT.

The rearrangement joins TRBV10-3 to TRBJ1-1; no clear D gene. Trimming cost V 10 bases and J 0 bases, with 15 bases left between them. This CDR3 has 14 residues. Germline V gene sequence: CDR1 ENHRY, CDR2 SYGVKD. The CDR3 here is CATRIDPMNTEAFF. DNA for the CDR3: TGTGCCACCCGGATAGACCCCATGAACACTGAAGCTTTCTTT.

V gene TRBV5-1 combines with J gene TRBJ2-1; TRBD1 aligns across 10 bases. CDR1 is SGHRS and CDR2 is YFSETQ in the germline V gene. This CDR3 comprises 15 residues. The junction had 2 bases not matched to a gene; V was cut back by 0 bases and J by 5 bases. CDR3 DNA sequence: TGCGCCAGCAGCTTGGACGGACAGGGGGACAATGAGCAGTTCTTC. It specifies CASSLDGQGDNEQFF.

The rearrangement uses TRBV6-2 or TRBV6-3 and TRBJ2-7; no clear D gene. The CDR3 is 13 amino acids. The V and J ends lost 4 bases and 0 bases respectively, with 7 bases between them. CDR1 is MNHEY, CDR2 SVGEGT, per germline. The CDR3 here is CASSSFGSYEQYF. The DNA of the CDR3 is TGTGCCAGCAGTTCCTTCGGCTCCTACGAGCAGTACTTC.

V is TRBV15 and J is TRBJ2-7; TRBD1 matches at 7 bases. CDR1 is LNHNV and CDR2 is YYDKDF in the germline V gene (reference sequence). This CDR3 has 14 amino acids. With V trimmed by 5 bases and J by 7 bases, 11 bases remained unmatched. The CDR3 sequence: CATSEDRVQKEQYF. In DNA, the CDR3 is TGTGCCACCAGCGAAGACAGGGTCCAAAAAGAGCAGTACTTC.

This chain uses TRBV5-1 with TRBJ1-4, with unresolved D. In germline, CDR1 is SGHRS, CDR2 YFSETQ. V shed 0 bases and J shed 13 bases, with 16 bases lying between them. The CDR3 runs to 14 residues. Written as DNA, the CDR3 is TGCGCCAGCAGCTTGGGTGGACCCTCCTTGGGACTGTTTTTT. This encodes CASSLGGPSLGLFF.

The CDR3 region is CASSYLTGNYGYTF. DNA of the CDR3: TGTGCCAGCAGTTACTTGACAGGGAACTATGGCTACACCTTC. The chain uses TRBV6-2 or TRBV6-3 and TRBJ1-2; 7 bases match TRBD1. V lost 1 base, J lost 2 bases, and 1 base stayed unmatched. This CDR3 comprises 14 residues. Germline V gene lookup returns CDR1 MNHEY and CDR2 SVGEGT.